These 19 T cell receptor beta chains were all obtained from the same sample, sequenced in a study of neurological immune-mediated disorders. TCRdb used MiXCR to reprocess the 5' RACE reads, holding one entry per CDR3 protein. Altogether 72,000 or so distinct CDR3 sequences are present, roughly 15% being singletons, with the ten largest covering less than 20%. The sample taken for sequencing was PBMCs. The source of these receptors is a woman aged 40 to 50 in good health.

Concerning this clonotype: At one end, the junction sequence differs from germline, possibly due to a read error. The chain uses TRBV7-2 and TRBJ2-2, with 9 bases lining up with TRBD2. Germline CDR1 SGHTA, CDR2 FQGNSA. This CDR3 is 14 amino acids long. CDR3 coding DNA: TGTGCCAGCAGCTTTAGCGGGGGAACCGGGGAGCTGCTTTTC. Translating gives CASSFSGGTGELLF.

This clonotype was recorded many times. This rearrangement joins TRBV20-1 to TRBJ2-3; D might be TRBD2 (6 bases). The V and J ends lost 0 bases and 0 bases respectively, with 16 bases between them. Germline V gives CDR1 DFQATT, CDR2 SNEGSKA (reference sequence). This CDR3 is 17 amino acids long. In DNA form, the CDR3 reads TGCAGTGCTAGAGATCTCGGGGGAAGAACTAGCACAGATACGCAGTATTTT. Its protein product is CSARDLGGRTSTDTQYF.

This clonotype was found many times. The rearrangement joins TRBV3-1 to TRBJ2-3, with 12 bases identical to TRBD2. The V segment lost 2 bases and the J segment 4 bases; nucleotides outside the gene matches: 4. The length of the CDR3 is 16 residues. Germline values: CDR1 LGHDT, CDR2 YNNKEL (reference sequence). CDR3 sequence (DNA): TGTGCCAGCAGCCAATGGGGACTAGCGGGTTCAGATACGCAGTATTTT. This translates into CASSQWGLAGSDTQYF.

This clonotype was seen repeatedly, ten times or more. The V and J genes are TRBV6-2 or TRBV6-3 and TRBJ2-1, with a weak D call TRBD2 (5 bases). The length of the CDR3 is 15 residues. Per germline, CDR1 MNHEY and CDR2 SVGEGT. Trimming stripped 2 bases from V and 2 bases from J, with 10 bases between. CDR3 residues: CASSYHRGAYNEQFF. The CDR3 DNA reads TGTGCCAGCAGTTACCATCGGGGTGCCTACAATGAGCAGTTCTTC.

This CDR3 reads CASSFSGGSNNEQFF. The CDR3 DNA follows: TGTGCCAGCAGCTTTAGCGGGGGGTCCAACAATGAGCAGTTCTTC. This sequence joins TRBV11-3 and TRBJ2-1; TRBD2 aligns across 10 bases. Germline assignment: CDR1 SGHNT and CDR2 YENEEA. J was trimmed by 5 bases and V by 3 bases; bases with no gene match: 4. The CDR3 has 15 amino acids.

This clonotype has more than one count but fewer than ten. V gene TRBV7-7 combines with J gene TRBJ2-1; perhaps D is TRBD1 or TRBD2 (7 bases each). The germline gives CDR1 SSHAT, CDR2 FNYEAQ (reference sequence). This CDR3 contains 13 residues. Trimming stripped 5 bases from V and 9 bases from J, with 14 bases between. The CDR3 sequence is CASSTAGGGEQFF. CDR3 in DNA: TGTGCCAGCAGCACGGCAGGGGGGGGTGAGCAGTTCTTC.

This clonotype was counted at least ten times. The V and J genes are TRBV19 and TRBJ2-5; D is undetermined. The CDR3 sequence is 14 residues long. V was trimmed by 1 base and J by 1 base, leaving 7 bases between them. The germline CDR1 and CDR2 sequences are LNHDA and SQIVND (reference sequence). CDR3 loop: CASSIGTFQETQYF. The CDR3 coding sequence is TGTGCCAGTAGTATAGGGACGTTCCAAGAGACCCAGTACTTC.

The CDR3 DNA reads as TGCAGCTCCCAAAGGGTTATGAACACTGAAGCTTTCTTT. It translates to CSSQRVMNTEAFF. The rearrangement uses TRBV29-1 and TRBJ1-1; D gene ambiguous. The CDR3 is 13 amino acids. Trimming left V 8 bases short and J 0 bases short, with 13 bases between. Germline V CDR1 and CDR2: SQVTM, ANQGSEA.

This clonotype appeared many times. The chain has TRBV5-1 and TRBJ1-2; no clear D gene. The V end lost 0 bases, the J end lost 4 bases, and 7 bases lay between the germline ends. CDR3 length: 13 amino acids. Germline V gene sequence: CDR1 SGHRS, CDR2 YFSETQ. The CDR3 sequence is CASSLGTTYGYTF. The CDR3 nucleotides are TGCGCCAGCAGCTTGGGGACGACCTATGGCTACACCTTC.

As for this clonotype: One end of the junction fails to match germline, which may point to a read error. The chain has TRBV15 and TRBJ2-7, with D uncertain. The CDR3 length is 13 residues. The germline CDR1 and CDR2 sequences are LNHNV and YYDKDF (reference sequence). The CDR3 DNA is TGTACCACCAGCACGAGAGGCTCCTACGAGCGGTACTTC. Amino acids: CTTSTRGSYERYF.

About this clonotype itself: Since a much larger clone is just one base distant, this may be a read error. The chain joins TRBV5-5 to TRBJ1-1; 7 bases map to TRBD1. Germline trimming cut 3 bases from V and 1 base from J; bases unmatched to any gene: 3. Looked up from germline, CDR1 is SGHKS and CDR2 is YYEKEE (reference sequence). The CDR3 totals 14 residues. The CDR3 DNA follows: TGTGCCAGCAGCTCGACAGGGACGAACACTGAAGCTTTCTTT. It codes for CASSSTGTNTEAFF.

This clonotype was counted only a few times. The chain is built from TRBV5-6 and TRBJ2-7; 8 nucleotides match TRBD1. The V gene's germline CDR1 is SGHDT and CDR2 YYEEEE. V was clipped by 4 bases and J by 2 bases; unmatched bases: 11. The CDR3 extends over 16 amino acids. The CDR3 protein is CASSPHGTGVTYEQYV. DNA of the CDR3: TGTGCCAGCAGCCCCCATGGGACAGGTGTAACCTACGAGCAGTACGTC.

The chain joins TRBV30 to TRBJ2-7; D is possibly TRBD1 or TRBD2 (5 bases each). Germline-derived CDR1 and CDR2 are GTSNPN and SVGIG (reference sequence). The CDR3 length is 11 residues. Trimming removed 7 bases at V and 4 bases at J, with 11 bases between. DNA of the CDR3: TGTGCCTCGGGACGAATTTACGAGCAGTACTTC. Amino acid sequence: CASGRIYEQYF. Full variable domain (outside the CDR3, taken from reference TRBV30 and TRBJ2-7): SQTIHQWPATLVQPVGSPLSLECTVEGTSNPNLYWYRQAAGRGLQLLFYSVGIGQISSEVPQNLSASRPQDRQFILSSKKLLLSDSGFYLCASGRIYEQYFGPGTRLTVT.

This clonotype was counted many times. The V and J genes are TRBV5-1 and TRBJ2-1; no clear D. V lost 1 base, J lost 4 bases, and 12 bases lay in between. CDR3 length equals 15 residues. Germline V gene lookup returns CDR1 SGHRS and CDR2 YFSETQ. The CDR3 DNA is TGCGCCAGCAGCTTGTCCGGTAACCTGTACAATGAGCAGTTCTTC. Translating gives CASSLSGNLYNEQFF.

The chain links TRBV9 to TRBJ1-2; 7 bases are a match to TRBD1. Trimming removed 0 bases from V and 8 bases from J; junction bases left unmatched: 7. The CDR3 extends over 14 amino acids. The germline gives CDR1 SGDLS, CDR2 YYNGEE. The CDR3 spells CASSVAGTVEGYTF. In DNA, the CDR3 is TGTGCCAGCAGCGTAGCAGGGACAGTCGAAGGCTACACCTTC.

CDR3 nucleotide sequence: TGCAGTACCGGGACAGGGGACACCGGGGAGCTGTTTTTT. This gives the protein CSTGTGDTGELFF. The V gene is TRBV20-1, the J gene TRBJ2-2; 10 nucleotides line up with TRBD1. The V segment lost 8 bases and the J segment 3 bases; nucleotides outside the gene matches: 3. This CDR3 spans 13 amino acids. The germline V gene encodes CDR1 DFQATT and CDR2 SNEGSKA (reference sequence).

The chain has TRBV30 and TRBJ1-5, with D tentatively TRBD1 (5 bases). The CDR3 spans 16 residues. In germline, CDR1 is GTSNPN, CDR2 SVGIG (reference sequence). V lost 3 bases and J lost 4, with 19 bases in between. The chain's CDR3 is CAWSREGAVGNQPQHF. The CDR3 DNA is TGTGCCTGGAGCCGAGAAGGGGCCGTCGGGAATCAGCCCCAGCATTTT.

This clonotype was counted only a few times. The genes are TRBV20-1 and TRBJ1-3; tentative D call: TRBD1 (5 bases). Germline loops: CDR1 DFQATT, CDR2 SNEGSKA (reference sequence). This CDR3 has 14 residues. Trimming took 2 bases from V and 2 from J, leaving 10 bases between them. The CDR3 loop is CSARPQGAGNTIYF. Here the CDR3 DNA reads TGCAGTGCTAGACCTCAGGGAGCTGGAAACACCATATATTTT.

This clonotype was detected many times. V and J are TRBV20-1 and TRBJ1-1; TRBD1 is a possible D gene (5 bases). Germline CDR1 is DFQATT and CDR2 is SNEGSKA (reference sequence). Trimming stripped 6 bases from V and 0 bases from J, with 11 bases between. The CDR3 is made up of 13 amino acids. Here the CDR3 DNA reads TGCAGTGCATGGGGGGGGGTGAACACTGAAGCTTTCTTT. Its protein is CSAWGGVNTEAFF.